This is a list of T cell receptor beta chains from one sample in a study of beta chain features in type 1 diabetes. Clones were sequenced by immunoSEQ multiplex PCR, and TCRdb holds only the in-frame ones, with some missing. The data hold a few hundred thousand clones, with roughly 12% observed a single time. The material sequenced was naive CD4+ T cells from blood. Receptors were obtained from a woman under 30 with type 1 diabetes. CDR3s include the opening cysteine and the closing phenylalanine or tryptophan. The D gene is left open where the match is weak. Clone size is shown for a subset of rows, as once, few, many or a class of expanded clone.

clone size: few; D gene: TRBD2; V gene: TRBV15; J gene: TRBJ2-5; CDR3 DNA: TGTGCCACCAGAGAGCGGGGGTTGGAGACCCAGTACTTC; CDR3 protein: CATRERGLETQYF
clone size: few; D gene: -; V gene: TRBV4-3; J gene: TRBJ2-1; CDR3 DNA: TGCGCCAGCAGCCAAGAACTAGCTTCCAATGAGCAGTTCTTC; CDR3 protein: CASSQELASNEQFF
clone size: -; D gene: TRBD1; V gene: TRBV7-6; J gene: TRBJ2-7; CDR3 DNA: TGTGCCAGCAGCGTACCGGGACAGGGACTCTACGAGCAGTACTTC; CDR3 protein: CASSVPGQGLYEQYF
clone size: few; D gene: TRBD2; V gene: TRBV7-2; J gene: TRBJ2-1; CDR3 DNA: TGTGCCAGCAGCTTAGCCGGTAGCGGGGGGTACAATGAGCAGTTCTTC; CDR3 protein: CASSLAGSGGYNEQFF
clone size: few; D gene: -; V gene: TRBV5-1; J gene: TRBJ2-7; CDR3 DNA: TGCGCCAGCAGCTCAATGGGGCCCTACGAGCAGTACTTC; CDR3 protein: CASSSMGPYEQYF
clone size: few; D gene: -; V gene: TRBV14; J gene: TRBJ2-3; CDR3 DNA: TGTGCCAGCAGCCCGATATACGGAGACGATACGCAGTATTTT; CDR3 protein: CASSPIYGDDTQYF
clone size: -; D gene: -; V gene: TRBV7-2; J gene: TRBJ2-7; CDR3 DNA: TGTGCCAGCAGCTTGGACACAGGTTCCTACGAGCAGTACTTC; CDR3 protein: CASSLDTGSYEQYF
clone size: -; D gene: -; V gene: TRBV7-2; J gene: TRBJ2-1; CDR3 DNA: TGTGCCAGCAGCCAAATCCCCAATGAGCAGTTCTTC; CDR3 protein: CASSQIPNEQFF
clone size: -; D gene: TRBD2; V gene: TRBV4-3; J gene: TRBJ2-7; CDR3 DNA: TGCGCCAGCAGCCATTCTAGCGGGGGCCTCTCCTACGAGCAGTACTTC; CDR3 protein: CASSHSSGGLSYEQYF
clone size: few; D gene: TRBD2; V gene: TRBV7-2; J gene: TRBJ2-1; CDR3 DNA: TGTGCCAGCAGCTTAGTGGGACTAGAGTCCAATGAGCAGTTCTTC; CDR3 protein: CASSLVGLESNEQFF
clone size: -; D gene: TRBD2; V gene: TRBV5-1; J gene: TRBJ2-1; CDR3 DNA: TGCGCCAGCAGCTTGATTAGCGGGAGGGCTGGGTTACACAATGAGCAGTTCTTC; CDR3 protein: CASSLISGRAGLHNEQFF
clone size: -; D gene: TRBD1; V gene: TRBV9; J gene: TRBJ1-1; CDR3 DNA: TGTGCCAGCAGCGCGAAAGACAGGGGGGCGTTGAGTGAAGCTTTCTTT; CDR3 protein: CASSAKDRGALSEAFF
clone size: few; D gene: -; V gene: TRBV7-9; J gene: TRBJ1-1; CDR3 DNA: TGTGCCAGCAGCTTCTCGGACAGTGAAGCTTTCTTT; CDR3 protein: CASSFSDSEAFF
clone size: -; D gene: -; V gene: TRBV4-1; J gene: TRBJ1-2; CDR3 DNA: TGCGCCAGCAGCCAGGGGCCCACACCTCCGGGTGGCTACACCTTC; CDR3 protein: CASSQGPTPPGGYTF
clone size: few; D gene: TRBD2; V gene: TRBV7-2; J gene: TRBJ2-7; CDR3 DNA: TGTGCCAGCACCCCAAGGACTAGCGGAACCTACGAGCAGTACTTC; CDR3 protein: CASTPRTSGTYEQYF
clone size: few; D gene: TRBD1; V gene: TRBV2; J gene: TRBJ1-2; CDR3 DNA: TGTGCCAGCAGTTGGACAGGGGAAGGTGGCTACACCTTC; CDR3 protein: CASSWTGEGGYTF
clone size: -; D gene: TRBD1; V gene: TRBV7-2; J gene: TRBJ1-2; CDR3 DNA: TGTGCCAGCAGCTTAGCGACAGGGGGCGCAGACTATGGCTACACCTTC; CDR3 protein: CASSLATGGADYGYTF
clone size: -; D gene: -; V gene: TRBV4-1; J gene: TRBJ2-7; CDR3 DNA: TGCGCCAGCAGCCAACGGACAACCGGAGTCTACGAGCAGTACTTC; CDR3 protein: CASSQRTTGVYEQYF
clone size: few; D gene: TRBD2; V gene: TRBV29-1; J gene: TRBJ2-1; CDR3 DNA: TGCAGCGTGAGCGGGAGGGTGTACAATGAGCAGTTCTTC; CDR3 protein: CSVSGRVYNEQFF
clone size: -; D gene: -; V gene: TRBV4-2; J gene: TRBJ2-2; CDR3 DNA: TGTGCCAGCAGCCAAGATCGGCGGGGGAACACCGGGGAGCTGTTTTTT; CDR3 protein: CASSQDRRGNTGELFF
clone size: few; D gene: -; V gene: TRBV27; J gene: TRBJ1-1; CDR3 DNA: TGTGCCAGCAGTTTATGGGCCGGGGGAAGGATGAACACTGAAGCTTTCTTT; CDR3 protein: CASSLWAGGRMNTEAFF
clone size: -; D gene: TRBD1; V gene: TRBV6-1; J gene: TRBJ1-2; CDR3 DNA: TGTGCCAGCAGCAAGCAGGGGACAGGGGATGGCTACACCTTC; CDR3 protein: CASSKQGTGDGYTF
clone size: -; D gene: TRBD2; V gene: TRBV25-1; J gene: TRBJ2-2; CDR3 DNA: TGTGCCAGCAGAATAGCGGGAGCTAGTACCGGGGAGCTGTTTTTT; CDR3 protein: CASRIAGASTGELFF
clone size: -; D gene: -; V gene: TRBV7-9; J gene: TRBJ1-5; CDR3 DNA: TGTGCCAGCAGCTTTCAGGGGACGACGGGCAATCAGCCCCAGCATTTT; CDR3 protein: CASSFQGTTGNQPQHF
clone size: -; D gene: TRBD1; V gene: TRBV7-2; J gene: TRBJ2-7; CDR3 DNA: TGTGCCAGCAGCTCCGACAGGGACTCCTACGAGCAGTACTTC; CDR3 protein: CASSSDRDSYEQYF
clone size: few; D gene: -; V gene: TRBV29-1; J gene: TRBJ1-2; CDR3 DNA: TGCAGCGTTGAACGTCCGGGGGATAAGGGCTACACCTTC; CDR3 protein: CSVERPGDKGYTF
clone size: few; D gene: TRBD2; V gene: TRBV4-1; J gene: TRBJ2-5; CDR3 DNA: TGCGCCAGCAGCCAAAAGGGCCGGACTAGACAAGAGACCCAGTACTTC; CDR3 protein: CASSQKGRTRQETQYF
clone size: -; D gene: -; V gene: TRBV7-9; J gene: TRBJ1-1; CDR3 DNA: TGTGCCAGCGGTCCAATAGGGGTGAACACTGAAGCTTTCTTT; CDR3 protein: CASGPIGVNTEAFF
clone size: few; D gene: -; V gene: TRBV7-9; J gene: TRBJ1-5; CDR3 DNA: TGTGCCAGTTCCCGAACAGGGATACCTAGCAATCAGCCCCAGCATTTT; CDR3 protein: CASSRTGIPSNQPQHF
clone size: -; D gene: TRBD1; V gene: TRBV29-1; J gene: TRBJ1-5; CDR3 DNA: TGCAGCGTTCGGGGACAGGACGCTCAGGTCCAGCATTTT; CDR3 protein: CSVRGQDAQVQHF
clone size: few; D gene: -; V gene: TRBV15; J gene: TRBJ1-4; CDR3 DNA: TGTGCCACCAGCAGAGAACAAGGGGGGGGGAATGAAAAACTGTTTTTT; CDR3 protein: CATSREQGGGNEKLFF
clone size: few; D gene: TRBD2; V gene: TRBV19; J gene: TRBJ2-5; CDR3 DNA: TGTGCCAGTAGTACCCCTGGACTAGCGGGACTTGAGACCCAGTACTTC; CDR3 protein: CASSTPGLAGLETQYF
clone size: -; D gene: -; V gene: TRBV18; J gene: TRBJ2-7; CDR3 DNA: TGTGCCAGCTCACCAGGTTTGGGGAGGAGCTCCTACGAGCAGTACTTC; CDR3 protein: CASSPGLGRSSYEQYF
clone size: -; D gene: -; V gene: TRBV14; J gene: TRBJ1-6; CDR3 DNA: TGTGCCAGCAGCCAAGATCGAGCGGGTTCACCCCTCCACTTT; CDR3 protein: CASSQDRAGSPLHF
clone size: few; D gene: TRBD2; V gene: TRBV27; J gene: TRBJ2-5; CDR3 DNA: TGTGCCAGCAGCTCCCCCATCTTGCGGGGGGGCCTGGAGACCCAGTACTTC; CDR3 protein: CASSSPILRGGLETQYF
clone size: few; D gene: TRBD1; V gene: TRBV6-5; J gene: TRBJ2-4; CDR3 DNA: TGTGCCAGCAGTCCGGACAGGGTGAGAAACATTCAGTACTTC; CDR3 protein: CASSPDRVRNIQYF
clone size: few; D gene: -; V gene: TRBV28; J gene: TRBJ1-2; CDR3 DNA: TGTGCCAGCATCCAGACCGGGTATGGCTACACCTTC; CDR3 protein: CASIQTGYGYTF